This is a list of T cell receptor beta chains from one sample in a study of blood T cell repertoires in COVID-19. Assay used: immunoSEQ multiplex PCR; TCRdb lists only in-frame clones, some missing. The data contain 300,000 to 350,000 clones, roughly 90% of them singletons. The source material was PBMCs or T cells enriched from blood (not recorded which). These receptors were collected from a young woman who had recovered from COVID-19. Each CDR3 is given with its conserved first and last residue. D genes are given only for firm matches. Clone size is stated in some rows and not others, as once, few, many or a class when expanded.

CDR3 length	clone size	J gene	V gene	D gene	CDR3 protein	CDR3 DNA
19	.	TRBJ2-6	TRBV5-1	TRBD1	CASSWPTGQGSSGANVLTF	TGCGCCAGCAGCTGGCCAACGGGACAGGGAAGCTCTGGGGCCAACGTCCTGACTTTC
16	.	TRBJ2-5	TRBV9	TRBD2	CASSVDPTSGKETQYF	TGTGCCAGCAGCGTAGATCCCACTAGCGGTAAAGAGACCCAGTACTTC
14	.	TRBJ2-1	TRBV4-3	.	CASSQDSSRNEQFF	TGCGCCAGCAGCCAAGATAGCTCTCGGAATGAGCAGTTCTTC
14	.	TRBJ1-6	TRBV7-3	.	CASSWDGGDSPLHF	TGTGCCAGCAGCTGGGACGGGGGAGATTCACCCCTCCACTTT
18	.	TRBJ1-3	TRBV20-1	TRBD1	CSASLGGWRDSSYNTIYF	TGCAGTGCTAGTTTAGGTGGTTGGAGGGACAGTTCGTACAACACCATATATTTT
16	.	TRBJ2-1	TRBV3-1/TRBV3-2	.	CASSQWFGSENAEQFF	TGTGCCAGCAGCCAATGGTTCGGTAGCGAGAACGCTGAGCAGTTCTTC
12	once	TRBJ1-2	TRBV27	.	CASGQGIGGYTF	TGTGCCAGCGGTCAGGGGATAGGTGGCTACACCTTC
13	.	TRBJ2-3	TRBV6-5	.	CASSGSQVDTQYF	TGTGCCAGCTCCGGGAGTCAGGTAGATACGCAGTATTTT
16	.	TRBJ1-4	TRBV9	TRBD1	CASSAGTGRPYEKLFF	TGTGCCAGCAGCGCAGGGACAGGGCGTCCGTATGAAAAACTGTTTTTT
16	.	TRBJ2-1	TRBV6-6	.	CASSYSFRSSDNEQFF	TGTGCCAGCAGTTACTCGTTTCGTTCGTCTGACAATGAGCAGTTCTTC
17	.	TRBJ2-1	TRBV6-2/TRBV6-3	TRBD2	CASSPGTSGMSYNEQFF	TGTGCCAGCAGTCCCGGGACTAGCGGGATGTCCTACAATGAGCAGTTCTTC
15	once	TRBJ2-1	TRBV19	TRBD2	CASSIPSGVRNEQFF	TGTGCCAGTAGTATCCCCAGCGGGGTTCGCAATGAGCAGTTCTTC
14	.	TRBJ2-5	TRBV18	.	CASSPQLEKETQYF	TGTGCCAGCTCACCGCAGCTGGAGAAAGAGACCCAGTACTTC
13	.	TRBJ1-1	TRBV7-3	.	CASSPGLEGEAFF	TGTGCCAGCAGCCCGGGACTGGAGGGTGAAGCTTTCTTT
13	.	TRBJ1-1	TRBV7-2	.	CASSLSRNTEAFF	TGTGCCAGCAGCTTAAGTAGGAACACTGAAGCTTTCTTT
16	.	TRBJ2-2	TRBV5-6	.	CASSLNQGRTTGELFF	TGTGCCAGCAGCTTGAATCAGGGAAGGACCACCGGGGAGCTGTTTTTT
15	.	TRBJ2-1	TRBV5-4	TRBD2	CASSLVSGSYNEQFF	TGTGCCAGCAGCTTGGTTAGCGGGAGTTACAATGAGCAGTTCTTC
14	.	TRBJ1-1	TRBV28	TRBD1	CASSSSDRAAEAFF	TGTGCCAGCAGTTCCTCGGACAGGGCGGCTGAAGCTTTCTTT
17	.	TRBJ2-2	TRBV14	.	CASSHLVGRTNTGELFF	TGTGCCAGCAGCCACCTGGTGGGCAGGACGAACACCGGGGAGCTGTTTTTT
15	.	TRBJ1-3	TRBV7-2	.	CASSFGSYSGNTIYF	TGTGCCAGCAGCTTCGGTTCTTACTCTGGAAACACCATATATTTT
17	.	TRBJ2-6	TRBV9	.	CASSVPAGGSGANVLTF	TGTGCCAGCAGCGTCCCCGCCGGGGGCTCTGGGGCCAACGTCCTGACTTTC
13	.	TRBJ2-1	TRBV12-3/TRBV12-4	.	CASSPTEVNGQFF	TGTGCCAGCAGTCCGACTGAAGTGAACGGGCAGTTCTTC
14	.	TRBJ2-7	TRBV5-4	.	CASSFLSTAAEQYF	TGTGCCAGCAGCTTTCTGTCCACTGCAGCGGAGCAGTACTTC
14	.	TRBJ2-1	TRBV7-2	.	CASSLLALEGEQFF	TGTGCCAGCAGCCTACTAGCATTGGAGGGTGAGCAGTTCTTC
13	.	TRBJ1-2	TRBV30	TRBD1	CAWTGGYDYGYTF	TGTGCCTGGACAGGGGGCTATGACTATGGCTACACCTTC
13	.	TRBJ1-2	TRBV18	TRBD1	CASSPLQGGGYTF	TGTGCCAGCTCACCTTTACAGGGGGGCGGCTACACCTTC
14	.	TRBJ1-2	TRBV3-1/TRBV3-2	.	CASSQELDGYGYTF	TGTGCCAGCAGCCAAGAGTTAGACGGGTACGGCTACACCTTC
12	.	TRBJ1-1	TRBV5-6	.	CASSLLSVEAFF	TGTGCCAGCAGCTTGTTGTCTGTTGAAGCTTTCTTT
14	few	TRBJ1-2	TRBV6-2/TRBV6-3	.	CASSRSGEQGGYTF	TGTGCCAGCAGCCGCTCAGGGGAACAAGGGGGCTACACCTTC
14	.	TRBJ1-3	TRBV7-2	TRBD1	CASSIDRAGNTIYF	TGTGCCAGCAGCATCGACAGGGCTGGAAACACCATATATTTT
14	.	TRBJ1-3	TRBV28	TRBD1	CASSTGGSGNTIYF	TGTGCCAGCAGTACAGGGGGCTCTGGAAACACCATATATTTT
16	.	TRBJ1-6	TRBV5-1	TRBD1	CASTLRRDRGHSPLHF	TGCGCCAGCACCCTACGCCGGGACAGGGGGCATTCACCCCTCCACTTT
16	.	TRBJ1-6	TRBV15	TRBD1	CATSRGRDRANSPLHF	TGTGCCACCAGCAGAGGGCGGGACAGGGCTAATTCACCCCTCCACTTT
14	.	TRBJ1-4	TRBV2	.	CASSAQGFNEKLFF	TGTGCCAGCAGCGCTCAGGGGTTTAATGAAAAACTGTTTTTT
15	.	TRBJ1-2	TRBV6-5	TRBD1	CASSYSGGQNYGYTF	TGTGCCAGCAGTTACTCGGGGGGACAGAACTATGGCTACACCTTC
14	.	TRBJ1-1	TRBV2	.	CASSERGVVNQAFF	TGTGCCAGCAGTGAACGGGGAGTGGTAAACCAAGCTTTCTTT
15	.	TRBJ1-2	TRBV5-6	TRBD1	CASSLRGQGGYGYTF	TGTGCCAGCAGCTTGAGGGGACAGGGGGGCTATGGCTACACCTTC
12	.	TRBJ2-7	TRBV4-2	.	CASSGQSYEQYF	TGTGCCAGCAGCGGGCAGTCCTACGAGCAGTACTTC
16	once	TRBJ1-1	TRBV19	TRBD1	CASSIRVWGQESEAFF	TGTGCCAGTAGTATACGAGTTTGGGGACAGGAAAGTGAAGCTTTCTTT
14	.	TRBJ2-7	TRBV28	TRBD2	CASSPIAGTYEQYF	TGTGCCAGCAGTCCCATAGCGGGGACCTACGAGCAGTACTTC
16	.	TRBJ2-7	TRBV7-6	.	CASSLGLAQSSYEQYF	TGTGCCAGCAGCTTAGGTCTAGCGCAGAGCTCCTACGAGCAGTACTTC
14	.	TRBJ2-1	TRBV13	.	CASSPEDGGGEQFF	TGTGCCAGCAGCCCCGAAGACGGCGGAGGGGAGCAGTTCTTC
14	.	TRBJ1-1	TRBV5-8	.	CASSYQYMNTEAFF	TGTGCCAGCAGCTATCAGTACATGAACACTGAAGCTTTCTTT
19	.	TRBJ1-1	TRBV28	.	CASSLLTSPPYKVNTEAFF	TGTGCCAGCAGTTTATTAACCTCTCCCCCCTATAAAGTGAACACTGAAGCTTTCTTT
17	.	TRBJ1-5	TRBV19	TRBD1	CASSIMGQGRRNQPQHF	TGTGCCAGTAGTATCATGGGACAGGGGAGACGGAATCAGCCCCAGCATTTT
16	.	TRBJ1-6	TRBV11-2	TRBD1	CASSRQGSSYNSPLHF	TGTGCCAGCAGCCGACAGGGCAGCTCCTATAATTCACCCCTCCACTTT
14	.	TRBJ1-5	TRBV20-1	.	CSASSGRGNQPQHF	TGCAGTGCTAGTTCGGGTAGGGGTAATCAGCCCCAGCATTTT
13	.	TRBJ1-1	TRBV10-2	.	CAIKTTGNTEAFF	TGCGCCATCAAAACGACAGGGAACACTGAAGCTTTCTTT